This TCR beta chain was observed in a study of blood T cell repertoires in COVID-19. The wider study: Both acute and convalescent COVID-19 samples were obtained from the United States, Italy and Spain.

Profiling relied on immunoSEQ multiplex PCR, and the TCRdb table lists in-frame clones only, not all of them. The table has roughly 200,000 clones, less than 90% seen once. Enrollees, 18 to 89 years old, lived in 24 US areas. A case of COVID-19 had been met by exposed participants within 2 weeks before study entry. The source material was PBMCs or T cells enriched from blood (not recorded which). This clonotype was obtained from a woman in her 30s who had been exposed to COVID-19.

In DNA, the CDR3 is TGTGCCAGCAGCTTGTCAAGAGACTATGGCTACACCTTC. This codes for CASSLSRDYGYTF. V is TRBV5-5 and J is TRBJ1-2, with unresolved D. The CDR3 contains 13 residues. The germline gives CDR1 SGHKS, CDR2 YYEKEE (reference sequence). Trimming left V 1 base short and J 3 bases short, with 7 bases between.